The sequence of this T cell receptor beta chain was determined in a study of blood T cell repertoires in COVID-19. About the research overall: The origin of the acute and convalescent COVID-19 samples was the United States, Italy and Spain.

The method was immunoSEQ multiplex PCR; TCRdb's version includes in-frame clones alone and lacks a portion of them. The sample lists 120,000 or so clones; just under 90% were seen once. CDR1 is MDHEN, CDR2 SYDVKM, per germline. Trimming cost V 5 bases and J 6 bases; bases outside gene matches: 17. The CDR3 spans 19 residues. The sequenced material came from peripheral blood. The receptor was derived from a woman between 45 and 65 years old with acute or convalescent COVID-19. This chain uses TRBV28 with TRBJ2-6; TRBD1 matches 9 bases. CDR3 amino acids: CASSLNRGRIGREANVLTF. CDR3 DNA: TGTGCCAGCAGTCTGAACAGGGGGCGAATCGGCCGGGAGGCCAACGTCCTGACTTTC.